This T cell receptor beta chain was recorded in a study of blood T cell repertoires in COVID-19. TCRdb's table, derived via immunoSEQ multiplex PCR, lists solely in-frame clones and lacks some. Altogether some 420,000 clones are present, 75% to 90% being singletons, with the ten largest covering about 1.1%. The CDR3 is 14 amino acids. V dropped 7 bases and J dropped 2; count of bases not matched to a gene: 5. Germline CDR1 reads MNHEY; CDR2 reads SVGAGI. This clonotype was obtained from a man aged 30 to 39 who had recovered from COVID-19. This chain connects TRBV6-5 to TRBJ2-7; 10 positions match TRBD1. The source material was PBMCs or T cells enriched from blood (not recorded which). The CDR3 reads CASTLGQGAYEQYF. The CDR3 coding sequence is TGTGCCAGCACCCTAGGACAGGGGGCCTACGAGCAGTACTTC.